This T cell receptor beta chain was sequenced in a study of T-cell reconstitution after alpha-beta-depleted transplantation in children. Study observations and caveats: T-cell numbers and diversity, one year after transplant, stemmed largely from T cells that were newly produced. Alpha-beta T cells about two months after transplant reportedly derived from several hundred expanded graft clones. Surviving recipient T cells and thymic progenitors underlay high day-60 TCRbeta diversity in some patients.

The CDR3 loop spans 14 amino acids. V lost 3 bases, J lost 9 bases, and 18 bases lay in between. CDR1 and CDR2 (germline): DFQATT, SNEGSKA (reference sequence). Unique molecular identifiers featured in how the TCRbeta library was prepared. One entry per CDR3 protein, called by TCRdb with MiXCR from the PCR reads. The sample lists 700,000 or so distinct CDR3 sequences; around 12% were seen once. The sample holds a few counts of this clonotype. No antigen is known for it. Sequences were derived from PBMCs, sampled before TCRalphabeta/CD19-depleted stem cell transplant. This TCR came from a girl aged 2 to 9 with congenital amegakaryocytic thrombocytopenia, due to receive a stem cell transplant. V usage is TRBV20-1 and J usage is TRBJ2-1, with D perhaps TRBD2 (5 bases). The CDR3 reads CSASSLAQGIEQFF. The CDR3 DNA sequence: TGCAGTGCTAGTTCTCTAGCCCAAGGGATTGAGCAGTTCTTC.